This T cell receptor beta chain was sequenced for a study of blood T cell repertoires in COVID-19. Participants were aged roughly 18 to 89 years from about two dozen US areas. Participants had their cohort set by participant-reported clinical history. Per the authors' pipeline: The authors estimated nucleated cell counts from reference gene primer amplification. Generated by immunoSEQ multiplex PCR, the TCRdb table keeps only in-frame clones and is missing some. D and trimming were read from the DNA, whereas the V and J calls and clone size are those reported in that table. The sample consists of roughly 200,000 clones, roughly 89% of them appearing once. Source material: PBMCs or T cells enriched from blood (not recorded which). The clonotype comes from a woman in her 30s with acute COVID-19.

The CDR3 DNA sequence: TGTGCCAGCAGCTTATCGGGGGGAACTTTCTTT. It encodes CASSLSGGTFF. The chain links TRBV7-2 to TRBJ1-1; D may be TRBD1 (5 bases). V shed 2 bases and J shed 12 bases, with 10 bases lying between them. The CDR3 spans 11 residues. Germline V gene lookup returns CDR1 SGHTA and CDR2 FQGNSA.